This T cell receptor beta chain derives from a study of blood T cell repertoires in COVID-19 (dated by TCRdb to about 2020). Regarding the complete study: Collaborator samples came from the United States, Italy and Spain and covered acute and convalescent phases of COVID-19. The prospective study material was composed of cDNA or gDNA derived from T cells, B-cell-depleted T cells, or PBMCs. Subjects who had been exposed to COVID-19, were actively infected with it, or had recovered from it provided the deeply sampled blood TCRbeta repertoires that made up the dataset. The repertoires were made available in a free public database intended to serve as a resource for research on the immune response to SARS-CoV-2. Samples were obtained from the ongoing ImmuneRACE study (first 160 participants) and from 1,254 subjects provided by 6 global collaborators. A de-identified subject ID, COVID-19 status, age in years and sex were almost always included in the sample metadata. HLA class I and class II types, where available, came from metadata supplied by the sample provider rather than from assay-based typing. The study at large found these results: How much clinical and demographic metadata was included differed by source and by participant, and the metadata was provided uncurated.

The CDR3 spans 16 residues, from the cysteine through the phenylalanine. Solely the CDR3 DNA is kept, with 48 bases framed from the first base. Deletion took 5 bases off V and 4 bases off J, with a span of 19 bases between the germline ends. CDR1 and CDR2 are drawn from the germline V gene (reference sequence): LNHDA, SQIVND. Each collaborating institution followed its own protocols to collect whole blood in K2EDTA tubes. For TCRbeta analysis, collaborator samples were shipped as frozen whole blood, as isolated PBMCs, or as DNA extracted from either sample type. TCRbeta CDR3 regions were amplified from genomic DNA by means of the immunoSEQ Assay, a bias-controlled multiplex PCR. In the source study's methods: The number of nucleated cells in each sample was estimated by amplification of reference gene primers within the assay. To quantify the absolute abundance of each unique TCRbeta CDR3 rearrangement, sequence reads were collapsed and filtered. Productive Simpson clonality was computed per sample as the square root of Simpson's diversity index over productive rearrangements. TCRdb retrieved this table from immuneACCESS and kept in-frame rearrangements only. Not all clones are present; in checked studies, unresolved V genes account for under half, and no reason is known for the remainder. The DNA was the basis for D and trimming; V, J and clone size are from that table. Recorded for this sample are roughly 190,000 clones; 65% to 85% of them occurred a single time. The top ten clonotypes cover approximately 2.5% of the sample.

In this sample, this clone turned up once. The antigen it binds to is not known. Base qualities are not recorded, but no much larger clone differs from it by a single base. Recombination linked TRBV19 to TRBJ2-3; TRBD1 is a weak D gene call, 6 bases matching. This TCR derives from a human donor with acute or convalescent COVID-19. The donor label of this sample is uncertain. The sequenced sample consisted of peripheral blood. The CDR3 sequence is CASSPVRGRTSDTQYF. The nucleotide sequence is given as TGTGCCAGTAGTCCTGTCAGGGGCCGAACGTCAGATACGCAGTATTTT.